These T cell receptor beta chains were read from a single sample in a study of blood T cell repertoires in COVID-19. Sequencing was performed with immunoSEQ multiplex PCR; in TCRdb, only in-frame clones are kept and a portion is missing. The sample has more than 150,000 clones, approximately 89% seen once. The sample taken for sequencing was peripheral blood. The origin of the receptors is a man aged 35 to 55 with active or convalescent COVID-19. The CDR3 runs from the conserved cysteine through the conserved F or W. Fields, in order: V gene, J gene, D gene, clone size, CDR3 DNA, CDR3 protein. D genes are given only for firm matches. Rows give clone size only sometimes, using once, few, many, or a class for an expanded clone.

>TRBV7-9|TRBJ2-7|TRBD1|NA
TGTGCCAGCAGCAACCACAGGGGCGAGTACGAGCAGTACTTC
CASSNHRGEYEQYF
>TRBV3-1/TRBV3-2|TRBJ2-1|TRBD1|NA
TGTGCCAGCAGCCAGGGACAGGGGGTCGGGCAGTTCTTC
CASSQGQGVGQFF
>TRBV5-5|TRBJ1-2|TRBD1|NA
TGTGCCAGCAGCGCGGGACAGGTGTACCCCAATAACGGCTACACCTTC
CASSAGQVYPNNGYTF
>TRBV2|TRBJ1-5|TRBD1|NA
TGTGCCAGCAGTTCTAGGGACAGGGGTCCCAATCAGCCCCAGCATTTT
CASSSRDRGPNQPQHF
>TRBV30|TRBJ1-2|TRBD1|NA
TGTGCCTGGGGGGACAGTAAACCTTATGGCTACACCTTC
CAWGDSKPYGYTF
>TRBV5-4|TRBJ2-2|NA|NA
TGTGCCAGCAGCCCTAACACCGGGGAGCTGTTTTTT
CASSPNTGELFF
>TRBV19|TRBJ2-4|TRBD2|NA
TGTGCCAGTAGTATAGTGGACGCGGGGGGGCCGGGCATTCAGTACTTC
CASSIVDAGGPGIQYF
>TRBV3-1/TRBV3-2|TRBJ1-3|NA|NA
TGTGCCAGCAGCCTAGTTTCTCTAAGAGGAAACACCATATATTTT
CASSLVSLRGNTIYF
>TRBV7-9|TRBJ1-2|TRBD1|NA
TGTGCCAGCAGCGCCTTAATGGGACAGCTAGAGGGTATTAACTATGGCTACACCTTC
CASSALMGQLEGINYGYTF
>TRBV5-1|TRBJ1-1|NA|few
TGCGCCAGCAGCTTGAAAGGTCCGGGCACTGAAGCTTTCTTT
CASSLKGPGTEAFF
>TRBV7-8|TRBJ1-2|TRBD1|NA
TGTGCCAGCAGCTTAGGGGGGGACAGTGGCTACACCTTC
CASSLGGDSGYTF
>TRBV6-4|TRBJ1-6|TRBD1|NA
TGTGCCAGCAGTGACGGGACAGAGCGGTCACCCCTCCACTTT
CASSDGTERSPLHF
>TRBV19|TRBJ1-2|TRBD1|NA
TGTGCCAGTAGTATAATGGCAACAGGGGCGGGCTACACCTTC
CASSIMATGAGYTF
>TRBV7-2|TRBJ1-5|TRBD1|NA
TGTGCCAGCAGCTCCGGGACAGGGGGAGATCAGCCCCAGCATTTT
CASSSGTGGDQPQHF
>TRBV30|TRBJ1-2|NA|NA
TGTGCCTGGGAAGGGGGTACCTATGGCTACACCTTC
CAWEGGTYGYTF
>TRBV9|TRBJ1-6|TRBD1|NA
TGTGCCAGCAGCGGGACAGGGGAAGTTAATTCACCCCTCCACTTT
CASSGTGEVNSPLHF